The rows below give T cell receptor beta chains drawn from one sample of a study of T-cell memory formation after mild COVID-19. TCRdb passed the 5' RACE reads through MiXCR, listing each CDR3 protein once. The table has 530,000 or so distinct CDR3 sequences, 17% seen once. Input material: PBMCs or a T cell subset sorted from them (not recorded which). These receptor sequences come from an adult woman who had mild COVID-19 (a few samples of this study predate the infection). Cell type and time point are not known. CDR3s include the opening cysteine and the closing phenylalanine or tryptophan. Only some rows state a clone size, as once, few, many or a class for expanded clones.

v_call	j_call	clone_size	cdr3_aa
TRBV9	TRBJ1-2	.	CASSVADRYYGYTF
TRBV5-1	TRBJ2-1	few	CASSPGLAGGTYYNEQFF
TRBV12-3/TRBV12-4	TRBJ2-7	few	CASSLATGAHYEQYF
TRBV7-2	TRBJ2-1	many	CASIQGLWGDNEQFF
TRBV3-1	TRBJ2-7	.	CASSLRLIAGGGDEQYF
TRBV5-1	TRBJ2-3	.	CASSLAVAGDTDTQYF
TRBV5-5	TRBJ2-7	few	CASSPRVGEQYF
TRBV18	TRBJ2-5	few	CASSLDPATQETQYF
TRBV6-6	TRBJ2-5	few	CASARTGSFQETQYF
TRBV5-5	TRBJ2-5	few	CASSSLPGGASETQYF
TRBV7-6	TRBJ1-1	many	CASSLEFVGAPVGTEAFF
TRBV6-6	TRBJ1-2	.	CASRSDKDYGYTF
TRBV19	TRBJ1-2	.	CASTPGVYGYTF
TRBV2	TRBJ2-5	few	CATTGSEETQYF
TRBV6-5	TRBJ2-7	few	CASGGGSHYEQYF
TRBV7-9	TRBJ1-2	few	CASSLGTAGALYGYTF
TRBV3-1	TRBJ1-1	.	CASSRFGTEAFF
TRBV29-1	TRBJ2-1	many	CSGVSGLVSYEQFF
TRBV5-5	TRBJ1-2	few	CATQGDLNYGYTF
TRBV12-3/TRBV12-4	TRBJ1-1	few	CASSLTGDVAFF
TRBV7-7	TRBJ2-3	.	CASSLGVAQADTQYF
TRBV5-1	TRBJ2-1	few	CASSLSRLAGGRIGEQFF
TRBV28	TRBJ2-5	once	CASSLRTIKTQYF
TRBV10-3	TRBJ2-6	.	CAISESLLSGANVLTF
TRBV3-1	TRBJ2-7	.	CASSLRWRVAFGEQYF
TRBV9	TRBJ2-3	.	CASSRGGSLTDTQYF
TRBV19	TRBJ2-1	.	CASSIGLAGYNEQFF
TRBV9	TRBJ1-1	.	CASSVGGTGTEAFF
TRBV15	TRBJ2-2	.	CATSRVLAGGPGELFF
TRBV30	TRBJ2-6	.	CAWSVGQSGANVLTF
TRBV2	TRBJ2-1	few	CASSGGTDNEQFF
TRBV10-3	TRBJ2-3	.	CAISPGLAGGGGTDTQYF
TRBV4-2	TRBJ2-1	few	CASSHLLSGGNYNEQFF
TRBV7-2	TRBJ2-2	few	CASRQGQGTGELFF
TRBV7-2	TRBJ1-1	few	CASSLDRRISF
TRBV24-1	TRBJ2-1	few	CATSDSGLVGEQFF
TRBV4-2	TRBJ2-7	.	CASSQNSRNEQYF
TRBV10-3	TRBJ1-1	.	CAIRRQGSTEAFF
TRBV30	TRBJ2-2	.	CAWSVGGRSGELFF
TRBV3-1	TRBJ2-7	.	CASSQGGVRHEQYF
TRBV9	TRBJ2-1	.	CASSVGSSSYNEQFF
TRBV19	TRBJ2-5	few	CASSIGGRGRETQYF
TRBV15	TRBJ1-5	few	CATSRSAETGLNQPQHF
TRBV7-9	TRBJ2-5	few	CASSPGEREVLQETQYF
TRBV24-1	TRBJ1-2	.	CATSDVGTDYGYTF
TRBV20-1	TRBJ1-1	few	CSAAQPNTEAFF
TRBV5-1	TRBJ2-3	few	CASSLIGLAGGIATDTQYF
TRBV12-3/TRBV12-4	TRBJ2-2	few	CASSRFPGELFF
TRBV5-1	TRBJ1-1	few	CASSTGQGLNAEAFF
TRBV7-8	TRBJ1-1	few	CASQDMNTEAFF
TRBV9	TRBJ2-1	few	CASSVGGDLYNEQFF
TRBV20-1	TRBJ2-7	.	CSAREESYEQYF